This T cell receptor (beta chain) was identified during a study of regulatory T cells in long-lasting Graves disease. As for the study in general: The criterion for persistent Graves' disease was over 5 years of antithyroid drugs with positive TSH receptor antibodies. Findings of the study overall: Gene preferences differed: TRBV28, TRBJ1-2, TRBJ2-5 in persistent cases. The small sample size may have reduced accuracy.

Time point: persistent/refractory GD, antithyroid drugs over 5 years with positive TRAb. RNA isolated from PBMCs was used to make the TCR library. EDTA tubes received about 8.2 milliliters of drawn peripheral blood. The V gene lost 3 bases and the J gene lost 7 bases, with 9 bases spanning the gap. CDR3 length equals 12 residues. Germline V gene sequence: CDR1 MDHEN, CDR2 SYDVKM. The TCR beta library used iRepertoire HTBI primers with Arm-PCR amplification of CDR3. TCRdb redid the calling of the multiplex PCR reads with MiXCR, one entry per CDR3 protein. Found here are a few hundred thousand distinct CDR3 sequences, 20% to 25% of them singletons; the top ten hold roughly 6.9%. The table lists this clonotype with many counts. Its antigen is not known.

The V call is TRBV28, the J call TRBJ1-1, with D unclear. The sequences come from peripheral blood mononuclear cells (PBMCs), collected when the disease was refractory, from a patient treated with antithyroid drugs. The TCR originated in a female donor with Graves disease. CDR3 in DNA: TGTGCCAGCAGTTTGAAAGGAGGTGAAGCTTTCTTT. Translated, it gives CASSLKGGEAFF.